The 18 T cell receptor beta chains below all came from one sample that was sequenced in a study of cytomegalovirus exposure and HLA in healthy donors. The PCR ran on 60 Vbeta and 13 Jbeta primers. The assay was immunoSEQ multiplex PCR, and TCRdb's table has in-frame clones only and misses some. The sample yields approximately 150,000 clones, about 79% seen once. The sample comprised PBMCs. The receptors were gathered from a man between 40 and 49 years old in good health and CMV-seropositive.

J is TRBJ2-3 and V is TRBV5-1, with 7 bases lining up with TRBD2. This CDR3 contains 17 residues. Germline trimming cut 1 base from V and 1 base from J; bases unmatched to any gene: 9. Germline values: CDR1 SGHRS, CDR2 YFSETQ. The CDR3 nucleotides are TGCGCCAGCAGCTTGAGGGTTGGCCTAGCGGGCACAGATACGCAGTATTTT. It is translated as CASSLRVGLAGTDTQYF.

A few counts support this clone. This chain links TRBV7-3 with TRBJ2-3, with 10 nucleotides matching TRBD2. V was clipped by 2 bases and J by 12 bases; unmatched bases: 11. The CDR3 runs 15 residues. From germline, CDR1 is SGHTA and CDR2 FQGTGA. CDR3 amino acids: CASSLYASGSPKQYF. The DNA of the CDR3 is TGTGCCAGCAGCTTATATGCTAGCGGGAGCCCCAAACAGTATTTT.

The chain is built from TRBV18 and TRBJ1-1, with 9 bases aligning to TRBD1. CDR1 is KGHSH, CDR2 LQKENI, per germline. The V gene end was trimmed by 5 bases and the J gene end by 5 bases; junction bases not matched to a gene: 3. This CDR3 contains 13 residues. The CDR3 protein is CASSSGQGTEAFF. Written as DNA, the CDR3 is TGTGCCAGCTCATCAGGACAGGGGACTGAAGCTTTCTTT.

In DNA, the CDR3 is TGCAGCGTAGCTCAGACAGCAAACTCTGGAAACACCATATATTTT. It encodes CSVAQTANSGNTIYF. V and J are TRBV29-1 and TRBJ1-3; weak D call: TRBD1 (5 bases). The CDR3 sequence is 15 residues long. V gave up 6 bases and J gave up 0 bases, with 15 bases separating them. The germline CDR1 and CDR2 sequences are SQVTM and ANQGSEA.

The chain has TRBV27 and TRBJ2-5; 10 positions agree with TRBD1. The CDR3 runs 16 residues. CDR1 MNHEY and CDR2 SMNVEV come from the germline V gene (reference sequence). Trimming removed 4 bases from V and 5 bases from J; junction bases left unmatched: 10. The CDR3 protein is CASSYSRQGAGETQYF. In DNA form, the CDR3 reads TGTGCCAGCAGTTACTCCCGACAGGGGGCGGGGGAGACCCAGTACTTC.

The chain combines TRBV10-3 with TRBJ2-3, with 11 bases identical to TRBD2. CDR1 is ENHRY and CDR2 is SYGVKD in the germline V gene. J lost 4 bases, V lost 6 bases, and 6 bases had no gene match. The CDR3 extends over 15 amino acids. The CDR3 bases are TGTGCCATCAGGGCGACTAGCGGGACCCCAGATACGCAGTATTTT. It specifies CAIRATSGTPDTQYF.

The rearrangement uses TRBV11-3 and TRBJ1-2, with 8 bases identical to TRBD1. V lost 2 bases to trimming and J lost 0 bases; unmatched junction nucleotides: 8. Per the germline V gene, CDR1 is SGHNT and CDR2 is YENEEA. This CDR3 is built from 17 residues. The CDR3 protein is CASSLSGTGPTNYGYTF. CDR3 sequence (DNA): TGTGCCAGCAGCTTATCCGGGACAGGCCCCACTAACTATGGCTACACCTTC. Complete variable domain (other parts from reference TRBV11-3 and TRBJ1-2): EAGVVQSPRYKIIEKKQPVAFWCNPISGHNTLYWYLQNLGQGPELLIRYENEEAVDDSQLPKDRFSAERLKGVDSTLKIQPAELGDSAVYLCASSLSGTGPTNYGYTFGSGTRLTVV.

The chain employs TRBV7-9 and TRBJ2-1; 12 nucleotides match TRBD2. V dropped 2 bases and J dropped 7; count of bases not matched to a gene: 15. Germline V gene lookup returns CDR1 SEHNR and CDR2 FQNEAQ (reference sequence). CDR3 length equals 19 residues. The CDR3 bases are TGTGCCAGCAGCTTACAATTTCTAGCGGGAGGGCCCAGGAGGAATGAGCAGTTCTTC. Amino acids: CASSLQFLAGGPRRNEQFF.

The chain uses TRBV28 and TRBJ1-2; possibly TRBD1 for D (5 bases). V was clipped by 6 bases and J by 8 bases, with 19 bases between them. This CDR3 comprises 14 residues. Germline V gene data show CDR1 as MDHEN and CDR2 as SYDVKM. The CDR3 loop is CASSRSGVLLGYTF. Here the CDR3 DNA reads TGTGCCAGCAGCCGATCGGGGGTCCTCTTGGGCTACACCTTC.

In this sample, this clone turned up a few times. The CDR3: CASSFPGTSGINEQFF. CDR3 DNA sequence: TGTGCCAGCAGCTTTCCCGGGACTAGCGGGATAAATGAGCAGTTCTTC. The chain joins TRBV11-1 to TRBJ2-1, with 13 bases aligning to TRBD2. Trimming removed 3 bases from V and 7 bases from J; junction bases left unmatched: 6. CDR1 SGHAT and CDR2 FQDESV come from the germline V gene (reference sequence). The CDR3 loop spans 16 amino acids.

The rearrangement uses TRBV5-8 and TRBJ2-6; D gene unclear. The germline V gene encodes CDR1 SGHTS and CDR2 YDEGEE. The germline V and J ends were trimmed by 0 bases and 2 bases, with 9 bases remaining between them. This CDR3 comprises 16 residues. The CDR3 bases are TGTGCCAGCAGCTTGGGAATAAGCCCTGGGGCCAACGTCCTGACTTTC. As protein: CASSLGISPGANVLTF.

This clone was seen only once. The chain couples TRBV19 to TRBJ2-3; D is perhaps TRBD2 (5 bases). CDR1 and CDR2 from the germline V gene are LNHDA and SQIVND (reference sequence). V lost 10 bases and J 4 bases, leaving 18 bases between the germline ends. This CDR3 is built from 14 residues. The DNA of the CDR3 is TGTGCCACGTCCTATAGAGGGTCGGCAGATACGCAGTATTTT. Translation: CATSYRGSADTQYF.

The rearrangement uses TRBV4-2 and TRBJ1-1; maybe TRBD1 (5 bases). The CDR3 covers 12 residues. Trimming left V 0 bases short and J 10 bases short, with 9 bases between. CDR1 and CDR2 (germline): LGHNA, YNFKEQ. CDR3 sequence (DNA): TGTGCCAGCAGCCAAGATCAGGGTAGAGCTTTCTTT. Amino acid sequence: CASSQDQGRAFF.

The V and J genes are TRBV25-1 and TRBJ2-2; D gene unclear. CDR1 is MGHDK and CDR2 is SYGVNS in the germline V gene. V lost 2 bases and J lost 2, with 9 bases in between. This CDR3 has 15 amino acids. DNA of the CDR3: TGTGCCAGCAGTGAACCGGGTACAAACACCGGGGAGCTGTTTTTT. It translates to CASSEPGTNTGELFF. The full variable domain, with the rest looked up from reference TRBV25-1 and TRBJ2-2, is EADIYQTPRYLVIGTGKKITLECSQTMGHDKMYWYQQDPGMELHLIHYSYGVNSTEKGDLSSESTVSRIRTEHFPLTLESARPSHTSQYLCASSEPGTNTGELFFGEGSRLTVL.

The chain employs TRBV5-1 and TRBJ2-1; tentative D call: TRBD1 (6 bases). The length of the CDR3 is 15 residues. Deletions cut 0 bases from V and 2 bases from J, with 9 bases between. Germline assignment: CDR1 SGHRS and CDR2 YFSETQ. This CDR3 reads CASSLAEGAYNEQFF. Written as DNA, the CDR3 is TGCGCCAGCAGCTTGGCCGAGGGGGCCTACAATGAGCAGTTCTTC.

The chain combines TRBV6-6 with TRBJ2-1, with TRBD2 identical over 8 bases. CDR1 and CDR2 from the germline V gene are MNHNY and SVGAGI (reference sequence). J was trimmed by 7 bases and V by 7 bases; bases with no gene match: 12. This CDR3 is built from 15 residues. CDR3 region: CASNNGRATKNEQFF. As DNA, the CDR3 is TGTGCCAGCAATAACGGGAGGGCCACTAAGAATGAGCAGTTCTTC.

The V call is TRBV10-1, the J call TRBJ2-1, with TRBD2 matching over 10 bases. J lost 14 bases, V lost 0 bases, and 10 bases had no gene match. This CDR3 spans 15 amino acids. Germline V CDR1 and CDR2: WNHNN, SYGVQD (reference sequence). DNA of the CDR3: TGCGCCAGCAGTGAGTCGACGGGACTAGCGAGCCCAAAGTTCTTC. Its translation is CASSESTGLASPKFF.

The chain carries TRBV19 and TRBJ1-2; weak D call: TRBD1 (6 bases). The germline V and J ends were trimmed by 4 bases and 5 bases, with 20 bases remaining between them. CDR3 size: 16 residues. Germline V gives CDR1 LNHDA, CDR2 SQIVND (reference sequence). The CDR3 loop reads CASSTWTADRGYGYTF. CDR3 DNA: TGTGCCAGTAGTACATGGACAGCCGATAGGGGGTATGGCTACACCTTC.